This T cell receptor (beta chain) was sequenced in a study of blood T cell repertoires in COVID-19. Study summary: Acute and convalescent COVID-19 specimens originated in the United States, Italy and Spain. T cells, B-cell-depleted T cells, or PBMCs supplied cDNA or gDNA.

This CDR3 contains 13 residues. Trimming took 4 bases from V and 2 from J, leaving 8 bases between them. Germline-derived CDR1 and CDR2 are SNHLY and FYNNEI. The authors' processing: Estimated nucleated cell counts came from reference gene primer amplification. Data came from immunoSEQ multiplex PCR; TCRdb stores just in-frame clones and leaves some out. V and J calls and clone size are as listed in that table; D and trimming were resolved from the DNA. The sample holds roughly 130,000 clones, around 77% seen once. The receptor comes from a man between 60 and 75 years old with active or convalescent COVID-19. Material for sequencing was peripheral blood. The chain joins TRBV2 to TRBJ2-5; the D is unclear. CDR3 protein: CASSARAQETQYF. CDR3 in DNA: TGTGCCAGCAGTGCTCGAGCTCAAGAGACCCAGTACTTC.